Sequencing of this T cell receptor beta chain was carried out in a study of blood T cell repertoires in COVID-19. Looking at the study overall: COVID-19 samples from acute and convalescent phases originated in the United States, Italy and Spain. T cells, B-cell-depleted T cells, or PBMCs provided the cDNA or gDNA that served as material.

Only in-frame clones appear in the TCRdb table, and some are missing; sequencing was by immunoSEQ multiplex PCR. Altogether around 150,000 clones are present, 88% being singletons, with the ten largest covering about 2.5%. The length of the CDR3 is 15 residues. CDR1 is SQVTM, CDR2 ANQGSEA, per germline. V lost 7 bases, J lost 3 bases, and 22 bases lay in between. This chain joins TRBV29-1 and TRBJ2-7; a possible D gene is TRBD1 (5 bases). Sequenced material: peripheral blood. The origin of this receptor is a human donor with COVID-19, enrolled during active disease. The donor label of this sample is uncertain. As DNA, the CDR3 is TGCAGCGCCCCCTCCAGGGCCTTACAAAACTACGAGCAGTACTTC. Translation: CSAPSRALQNYEQYF.